The T cell receptor (beta chain) described here comes from a study of sequential checkpoint blockade in melanoma. Germline values: CDR1 LNHNV, CDR2 YYDKDF (reference sequence). V dropped 0 bases and J dropped 7 bases, with 12 bases sitting between them. The CDR3 runs 15 residues. Clones were sequenced by immunoSEQ multiplex PCR, and TCRdb holds only the in-frame ones, with some missing. This repertoire shows about 15,000 clones, 70% to 85% found once; its top ten account for 30%. Documented treatment: randomized to nivolumab then ipilimumab (arm A) or the reverse (arm B). DNA-damaging chemotherapy had not been given to any patient beforehand.

The TCR sequence derives from a human donor with melanoma. This chain links TRBV15 with TRBJ1-4; D gene ambiguous. The specimen was CD8+ T cells sorted from blood (inferred from file names), collected from a patient given nivolumab and ipilimumab in sequence. The CDR3 DNA reads as TGTGCCACCAGCAGAGAGGCGGGCGAGGCTGAAAAACTGTTTTTT. As protein: CATSREAGEAEKLFF.